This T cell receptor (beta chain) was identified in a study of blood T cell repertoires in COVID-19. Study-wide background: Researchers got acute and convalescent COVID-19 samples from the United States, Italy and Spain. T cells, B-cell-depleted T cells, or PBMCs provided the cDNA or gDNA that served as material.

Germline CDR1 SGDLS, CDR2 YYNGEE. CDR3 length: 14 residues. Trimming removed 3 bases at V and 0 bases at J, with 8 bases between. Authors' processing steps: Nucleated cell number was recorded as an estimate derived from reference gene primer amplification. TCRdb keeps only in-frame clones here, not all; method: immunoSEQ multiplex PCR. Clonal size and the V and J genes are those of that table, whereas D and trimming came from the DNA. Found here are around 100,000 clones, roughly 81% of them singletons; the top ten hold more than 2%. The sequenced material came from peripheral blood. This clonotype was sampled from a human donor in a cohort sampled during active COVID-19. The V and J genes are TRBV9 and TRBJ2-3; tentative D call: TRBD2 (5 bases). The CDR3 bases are TGTGCCAGCAGCGACCGGGGAAGCACAGATACGCAGTATTTT. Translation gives CASSDRGSTDTQYF.